This T cell receptor beta chain was obtained from a study of T cell responses to AZD1222 COVID-19 vaccine. Notes on the study in general: Most donors were white British, females outnumbered males, and clonal diversity was possibly underestimated.

Profiling relied on immunoSEQ multiplex PCR, and the TCRdb table lists in-frame clones only, not all of them. The sample yields 65,000 to 85,000 clones, about 88% seen once. Worth noting for this clone: Its antigen is not identified.

The CDR3 totals 11 residues. CDR1 is DFQATT and CDR2 is SNEGSKA in the germline V gene (reference sequence). Deletions cut 3 bases from V and 5 bases from J, with 8 bases between. The starting material was peripheral blood, obtained on day 0 of AZD1222 vaccination. The chain combines TRBV20-1 with TRBJ2-7; D remains ambiguous. This receptor was obtained from an adult in good health. As DNA, the CDR3 is TGCAGTGCTAGGGGTCCCCACGAGCAGTACTTC. This codes for CSARGPHEQYF.